This is a list of T cell receptor beta chains from one sample in a study of cytomegalovirus exposure and HLA in healthy donors. TCRdb's table, derived via immunoSEQ multiplex PCR, lists solely in-frame clones and lacks some. The data contain about 180,000 clones, around 80% of them seen just once; the ten biggest clones take up 1.4%. The sample taken for sequencing was PBMCs. These receptors all stem from a young man in good health and CMV-seronegative. The CDR3 runs from the conserved cysteine through the conserved F or W. D genes are given only for firm matches. Clone size is stated in some rows and not others, as once, few, many or a class when expanded.

D: .; length: 15; V: TRBV27; size: .; J: TRBJ1-5; DNA: TGTGCCAGCAGTTTATTAGGGAGAAGCAATCAGCCCCAGCATTTT; CDR3: CASSLLGRSNQPQHF
D: .; length: 14; V: TRBV27; size: .; J: TRBJ1-1; DNA: TGTGCCAGCAGACCGGGCTTGGAGGGAGCTGAAGCTTTCTTT; CDR3: CASRPGLEGAEAFF
D: TRBD1; length: 14; V: TRBV19; size: .; J: TRBJ1-3; DNA: TGTGCCAGTTGGGACAGCTACTCTGGAAACACCATATATTTT; CDR3: CASWDSYSGNTIYF
D: .; length: 14; V: TRBV7-9; size: few; J: TRBJ2-3; DNA: TGTGCCAGCAGCCAATTGGGGAGTCCAGATACGCAGTATTTT; CDR3: CASSQLGSPDTQYF
D: .; length: 16; V: TRBV4-2; size: .; J: TRBJ1-1; DNA: TGTGCCAGCAGCCAAGGTAGTGTCACCGCGAACACTGAAGCTTTCTTT; CDR3: CASSQGSVTANTEAFF
D: TRBD1; length: 16; V: TRBV7-2; size: .; J: TRBJ1-2; DNA: TGTGCCAGCAGCTTTGGTAGGGGGCAAGGCAACTATGGCTACACCTTC; CDR3: CASSFGRGQGNYGYTF
D: TRBD1; length: 16; V: TRBV7-3; size: .; J: TRBJ2-2; DNA: TGTGCCAGCAGCCTCGGGACAGTTCCGAACACCGGGGAGCTGTTTTTT; CDR3: CASSLGTVPNTGELFF
D: TRBD1; length: 13; V: TRBV30; size: few; J: TRBJ1-5; DNA: TGTGCCTGGTCCCCCCAGGGGGATCAGCCCCAGCATTTT; CDR3: CAWSPQGDQPQHF
D: .; length: 14; V: TRBV10-2; size: few; J: TRBJ2-7; DNA: TGCGCCAGCAGTGTTAGCCCGGGAGACTACGAGCAGTACTTC; CDR3: CASSVSPGDYEQYF
D: .; length: 14; V: TRBV14; size: .; J: TRBJ2-1; DNA: TGTGCCAGCAGTCCTACCCCTTTCCGGAATGAGCAGTTCTTC; CDR3: CASSPTPFRNEQFF
D: TRBD1; length: 14; V: TRBV6-4; size: .; J: TRBJ1-1; DNA: TGTGCCAGCAGTGCCGGGACAGGGGGCACTGAAGCTTTCTTT; CDR3: CASSAGTGGTEAFF
D: TRBD1; length: 13; V: TRBV9; size: .; J: TRBJ2-5; DNA: TGTGCCAGCAGCACAGGGGACAGAGAGACCCAGTACTTC; CDR3: CASSTGDRETQYF
D: .; length: 14; V: TRBV7-2; size: once; J: TRBJ2-2; DNA: TGTGCCAGCAGCTTAGACGGTAACACCGGGGAGCTGTTTTTT; CDR3: CASSLDGNTGELFF
D: .; length: 13; V: TRBV27; size: .; J: TRBJ1-2; DNA: TGTGCCAGCAGCGCCCTGACAGGCTATGGCTACACCTTC; CDR3: CASSALTGYGYTF
D: .; length: 15; V: TRBV5-1; size: .; J: TRBJ2-5; DNA: TGCGCCAGCAGCTCCCAGGGGGGCCGGGGGGAGACCCAGTACTTC; CDR3: CASSSQGGRGETQYF
D: TRBD1; length: 17; V: TRBV27; size: .; J: TRBJ2-6; DNA: TGTGCCAGCAGTCCCGGGACAGGGTTGGCTGGGGCCAACGTCCTGACTTTC; CDR3: CASSPGTGLAGANVLTF
D: .; length: 11; V: TRBV11-3; size: .; J: TRBJ1-2; DNA: TGTGCCAGCAGCTCTCCCAGTGGCTACACCTTC; CDR3: CASSSPSGYTF
D: .; length: 14; V: TRBV18; size: few; J: TRBJ1-6; DNA: TGTGCCAGCTCACCACGACAGAATAATTCACCCCTCCACTTT; CDR3: CASSPRQNNSPLHF
D: TRBD2; length: 16; V: TRBV9; size: .; J: TRBJ2-5; DNA: TGTGCCAGCAGCGTGGGTTCCCTAGCGGGAGGAGAGACCCAGTACTTC; CDR3: CASSVGSLAGGETQYF
D: TRBD1; length: 21; V: TRBV4-2; size: .; J: TRBJ2-4; DNA: TGTGCCAGCAGCCCGAAAAGTTCGACAGGGGGCGTGACCTTAGCCAAAAACATTCAGTACTTC; CDR3: CASSPKSSTGGVTLAKNIQYF
D: .; length: 11; V: TRBV9; size: .; J: TRBJ1-2; DNA: TGTGCCAGCAGCGTAGGACAGGGCTACACCTTC; CDR3: CASSVGQGYTF
D: TRBD1; length: 18; V: TRBV11-2; size: few; J: TRBJ2-5; DNA: TGTGCCAGCAGCTTAGAAGTCAGGGGGCGACTAATTAGAGAGACCCAGTACTTC; CDR3: CASSLEVRGRLIRETQYF
D: TRBD1; length: 17; V: TRBV7-9; size: .; J: TRBJ2-3; DNA: TGTGCCAGCAGCCCCCTTCCCCGGGACAGGGGGGGAGATACGCAGTATTTT; CDR3: CASSPLPRDRGGDTQYF
D: TRBD1; length: 18; V: TRBV11-2; size: .; J: TRBJ2-2; DNA: TGTGCCAGCAGCTCCACCCAGGGGGCGGTCTCGAACACCGGGGAGCTGTTTTTT; CDR3: CASSSTQGAVSNTGELFF
D: TRBD1; length: 16; V: TRBV2; size: .; J: TRBJ2-1; DNA: TGTGCCAGCAGGAGGGACAGGGGGTTCGTCAACAATGAGCAGTTCTTC; CDR3: CASRRDRGFVNNEQFF
D: .; length: 13; V: TRBV4-1; size: .; J: TRBJ2-7; DNA: TGCGCCAGCAGCCAAACTACCGCCTACGAGCAGTACTTC; CDR3: CASSQTTAYEQYF
D: TRBD2; length: 17; V: TRBV5-1; size: .; J: TRBJ2-1; DNA: TGCGCCAGCAGCACGGAGGCTAGCGGGATGTCCTACAATGAGCAGTTCTTC; CDR3: CASSTEASGMSYNEQFF
D: TRBD2; length: 16; V: TRBV4-2; size: .; J: TRBJ2-7; DNA: TGTGCCAGCAGCCAATGGACTAGCGGGGAGGTCTACGAGCAGTACTTC; CDR3: CASSQWTSGEVYEQYF
D: TRBD2; length: 17; V: TRBV19; size: .; J: TRBJ2-1; DNA: TGTGCCAGTAGTTTGAAGCGGGAGGATAGCTCCTACAATGAGCAGTTCTTC; CDR3: CASSLKREDSSYNEQFF